The source of this T cell receptor beta chain is a study of cytomegalovirus exposure and HLA in healthy donors. Findings and limits, study-wide: V- and J-gene trimming in TCR beta was tied to a missense DCLRE1C variant by an analysis performed later. Later, an analysis showed that TCR beta chains associated with HLA were more clonally expanded than others that were equally common. Later findings reportedly placed an Asian-associated ancestry cluster below the roughly 660-donor mean for N-insertions. HLA alleles showed associations with 15,000 to 20,000 TCR beta sequences in a later analysis, at a 0.05 false discovery rate.

CDR3 length: 14 amino acids. Germline CDR1 and CDR2: MNHNS and SASEGT. Trimming pared 4 bases from V and 5 bases from J, leaving 12 bases between. As to this clone: Its specificity is not known.

This PCR relied on a set of 60 Vbeta primers and 13 Jbeta primers. Clones were sequenced by immunoSEQ multiplex PCR, and TCRdb holds only the in-frame ones, with some missing. Listed are tens of thousands of clones; 3.5% to 4% falls within the top ten. The chain couples TRBV6-1 to TRBJ2-4, with a tentative D call TRBD2 (5 bases). The sample consisted of PBMCs. The receptor's source is a man younger than 30 in good health and CMV-seropositive. Written as DNA, the CDR3 is TGTGCCAGCAGTGTGGCGGGTTCGGAAAACATTCAGTACTTC. The encoded protein is CASSVAGSENIQYF.